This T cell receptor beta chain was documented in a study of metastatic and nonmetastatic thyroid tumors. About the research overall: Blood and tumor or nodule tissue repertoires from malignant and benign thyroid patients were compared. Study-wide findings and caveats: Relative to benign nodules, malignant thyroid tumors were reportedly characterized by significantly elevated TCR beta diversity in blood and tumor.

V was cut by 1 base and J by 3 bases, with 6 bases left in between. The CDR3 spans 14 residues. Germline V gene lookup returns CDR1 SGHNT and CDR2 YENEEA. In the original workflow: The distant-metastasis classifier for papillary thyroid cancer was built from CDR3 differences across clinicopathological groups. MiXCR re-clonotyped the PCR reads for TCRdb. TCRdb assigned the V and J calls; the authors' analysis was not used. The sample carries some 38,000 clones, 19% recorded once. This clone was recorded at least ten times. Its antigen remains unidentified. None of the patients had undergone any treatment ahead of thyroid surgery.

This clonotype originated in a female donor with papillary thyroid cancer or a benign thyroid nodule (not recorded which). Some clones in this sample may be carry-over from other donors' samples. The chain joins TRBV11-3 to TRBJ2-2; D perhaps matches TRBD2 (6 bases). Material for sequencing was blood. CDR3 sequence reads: CASSLAGDTGELFF. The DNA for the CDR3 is TGTGCCAGCAGCTTAGCGGGAGACACCGGGGAGCTGTTTTTT.